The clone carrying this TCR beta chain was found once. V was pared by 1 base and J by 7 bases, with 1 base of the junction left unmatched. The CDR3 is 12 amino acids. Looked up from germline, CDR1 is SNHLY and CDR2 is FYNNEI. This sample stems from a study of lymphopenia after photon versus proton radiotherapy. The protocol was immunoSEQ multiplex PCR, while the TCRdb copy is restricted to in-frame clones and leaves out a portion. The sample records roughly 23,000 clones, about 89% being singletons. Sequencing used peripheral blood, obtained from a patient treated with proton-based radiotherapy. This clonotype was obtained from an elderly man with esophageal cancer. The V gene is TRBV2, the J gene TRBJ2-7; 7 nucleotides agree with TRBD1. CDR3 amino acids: CASSEGRGEQYF. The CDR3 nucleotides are TGTGCCAGCAGTGAAGGCAGGGGGGAGCAGTACTTC.